Sequencing of this T cell receptor beta chain was carried out in a study of OX40 agonist ivuxolimab in advanced cancers. The V segment lost 4 bases and the J segment 0 bases; nucleotides outside the gene matches: 8. The CDR3 sequence is 16 residues long. Per germline, CDR1 SGHVS and CDR2 FNYEAQ. Clones were sequenced by immunoSEQ multiplex PCR, and TCRdb holds only the in-frame ones, with some missing. The data contain 15,000 to 25,000 clones, 80% to 90% of them singletons. Material: CD4+ or CD8+ T cells sorted from blood, obtained in a trial of the OX40 agonist ivuxolimab. This rearrangement joins TRBV7-6 to TRBJ2-7, with TRBD2 matching 8 bases. This sequence originates from an adult with an advanced solid tumor such as melanoma, head and neck, liver or kidney cancer. The CDR3 region is CASSWGGGRNSYEQYF. CDR3 nucleotide sequence: TGTGCCAGCAGCTGGGGCGGCGGGAGGAACTCCTACGAGCAGTACTTC.